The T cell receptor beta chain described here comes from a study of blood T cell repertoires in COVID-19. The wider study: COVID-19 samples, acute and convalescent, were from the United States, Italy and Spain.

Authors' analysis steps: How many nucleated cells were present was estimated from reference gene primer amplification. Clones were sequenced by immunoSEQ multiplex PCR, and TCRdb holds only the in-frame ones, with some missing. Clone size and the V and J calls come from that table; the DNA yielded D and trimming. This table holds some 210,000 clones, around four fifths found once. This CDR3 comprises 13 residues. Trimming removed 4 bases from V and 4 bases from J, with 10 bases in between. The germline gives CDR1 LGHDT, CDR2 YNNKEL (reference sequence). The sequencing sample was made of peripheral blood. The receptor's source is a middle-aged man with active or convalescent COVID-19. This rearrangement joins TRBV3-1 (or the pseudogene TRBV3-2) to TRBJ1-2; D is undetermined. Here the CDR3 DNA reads TGTGCCAGCAGCCTAAACAGAATCTATGGCTACACCTTC. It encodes CASSLNRIYGYTF.